The T cell receptor beta chain described here comes from a study of blood T cell repertoires in COVID-19 (TCRdb year 2020). Some background on the complete study: Samples from collaborators originated in the United States, Italy and Spain and spanned both the acute and convalescent phases of COVID-19. The material from the prospective study consisted of cDNA or gDNA derived from T cells, B-cell-depleted T cells, or PBMCs. Deeply sampled blood TCRbeta repertoires from subjects exposed to, actively infected with, or recovered from COVID-19 were included in the dataset. A freely available public database, intended as a resource for researchers studying the immune response to SARS-CoV-2, is where the repertoires were released. The samples were drawn from the first 160 participants of the ongoing ImmuneRACE study and from over 950 subjects provided by 6 global collaborators. Nearly every sample came with metadata listing a de-identified subject ID, COVID-19 status, age in years and sex. Where available, HLA class I and class II types were obtained from metadata supplied by the sample provider rather than from assay-based typing.

In regard to this clone: Its antigen target is currently unknown. Per-base qualities were not stored, and no clone one base away is much larger.

Each collaborating institution followed its own protocols to collect whole blood in K2EDTA tubes. For TCRbeta analysis, collaborator samples were shipped as frozen whole blood, as isolated PBMCs, or as DNA extracted from either sample type. Study-level results and caveats: The amount of clinical and demographic metadata varied by source and participant and was provided uncurated.

TCRbeta CDR3 regions were amplified from genomic DNA using the immunoSEQ Assay, a bias-controlled multiplex PCR. Under the source paper's analysis protocol: Nucleated cell counts per sample were estimated from amplification of reference gene primers within the assay. To quantify the absolute abundance of each unique TCRbeta CDR3 rearrangement, sequence reads were collapsed and filtered. For each sample, productive Simpson clonality was calculated as the square root of Simpson's diversity index over productive rearrangements. TCRdb provides this immuneACCESS table in a form limited to in-frame rearrangements. Some clones are lacking; in checked studies, under half of them reflect an unresolved V gene, and why the rest are absent is not known. That table gives V, J and clone size, and the DNA gave D and trimming. This sample is represented by under 200,000 clones; around nine tenths of them were singletons. In total, the top ten clones hold around 2.3% of the sample.

From the germline V gene, CDR1 is SQVTM and CDR2 is ANQGSEA. There are 11 amino acids in the CDR3, from cysteine to phenylalanine inclusive. Only CDR3 DNA is held: 33 bases, read in frame from base 1. The junction shows trimming of 4 bases on V and 3 bases on J, plus 7 bases between the germline ends. Recombination linked TRBV29-1 to TRBJ2-7; the D segment cannot be called with confidence. This receptor was taken from a man between 65 and 85 years old with active or convalescent COVID-19. The sequenced sample consisted of peripheral blood. The CDR3 is CSVVSGYEQYF. The DNA reads TGCAGCGTTGTTTCGGGCTACGAGCAGTACTTC.